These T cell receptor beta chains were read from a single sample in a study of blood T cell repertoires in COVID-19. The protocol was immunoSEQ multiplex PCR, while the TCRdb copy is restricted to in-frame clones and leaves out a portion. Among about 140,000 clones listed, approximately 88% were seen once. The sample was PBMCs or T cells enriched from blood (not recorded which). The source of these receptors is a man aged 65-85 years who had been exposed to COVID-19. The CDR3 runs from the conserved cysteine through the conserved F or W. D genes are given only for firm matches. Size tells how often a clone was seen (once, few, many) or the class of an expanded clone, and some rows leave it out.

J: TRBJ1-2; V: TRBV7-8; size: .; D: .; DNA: TGTGCCAGCAGCTTAGCTCAGGGGCGACGAGGCTACACCTTC; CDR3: CASSLAQGRRGYTF
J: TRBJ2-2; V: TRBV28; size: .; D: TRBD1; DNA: TGTGCCAGCAGTTTCGTCAGGGGGCGGAACACCGGGGAGCTGTTTTTT; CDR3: CASSFVRGRNTGELFF
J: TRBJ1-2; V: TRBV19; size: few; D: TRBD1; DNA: TGTGCCAGTAGTACCGGACAGGGTAATGGCTACACCTTC; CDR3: CASSTGQGNGYTF
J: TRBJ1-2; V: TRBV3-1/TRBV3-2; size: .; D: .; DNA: TGTGCCAGCAGCCAAGGAGCGACAGGAAACCTCCTCTATGGCTACACCTTC; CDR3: CASSQGATGNLLYGYTF
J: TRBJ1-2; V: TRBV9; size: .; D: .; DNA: TGTGCCAGCAGTATGGGGCCGGACAACTATGGCTACACCTTC; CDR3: CASSMGPDNYGYTF
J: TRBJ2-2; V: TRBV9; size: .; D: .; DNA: TGTGCCAGCAGCGTATCTACCATGAACACCGGGGAGCTGTTTTTT; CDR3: CASSVSTMNTGELFF
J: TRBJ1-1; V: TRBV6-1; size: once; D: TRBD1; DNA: TGTGCCAGCAGTGACGGGGACAGGGCCCCTGAAGCTTTCTTT; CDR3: CASSDGDRAPEAFF
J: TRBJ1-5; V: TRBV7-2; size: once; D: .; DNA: TGTGCCAGCAGCTTAGTAACACAGGCCATCAATCAGCCCCAGCATTTT; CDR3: CASSLVTQAINQPQHF
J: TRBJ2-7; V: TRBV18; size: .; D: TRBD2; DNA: TGTGCCAGCTCACCATATTCTAGCGGGGCAAGGGACGAGCAGTACTTC; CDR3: CASSPYSSGARDEQYF
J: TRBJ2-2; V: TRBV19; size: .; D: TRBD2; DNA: TGTGCCAGTAGTATACTAGCGGGAGGGCAGAGGAACACCGGGGAGCTGTTTTTT; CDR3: CASSILAGGQRNTGELFF
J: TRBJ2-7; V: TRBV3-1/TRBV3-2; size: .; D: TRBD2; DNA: TGTGCCAGCAGCCAAAAGTCGACTAGCGGGGTTGCATTCTTC; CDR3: CASSQKSTSGVAFF
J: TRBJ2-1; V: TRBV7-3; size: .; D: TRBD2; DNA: TGTGCCAGCAGCCAATTAGGACTAGCGGGCTACAATGAGCAGTTCTTC; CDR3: CASSQLGLAGYNEQFF
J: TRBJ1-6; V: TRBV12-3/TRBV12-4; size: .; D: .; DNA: TGTGCCAGCACGATGGAGGCTTCACCCCTCCACTTT; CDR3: CASTMEASPLHF
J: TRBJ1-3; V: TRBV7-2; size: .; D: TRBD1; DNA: TGTGCCAGCAGCCCTCTCCCAGGGGGAGTGACTGGAAACACCATATATTTT; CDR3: CASSPLPGGVTGNTIYF
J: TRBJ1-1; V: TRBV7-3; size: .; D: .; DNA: TGTGCCAGCAGCCCAGGGTGGGGGCCGGACACTGAAGCTTTCTTT; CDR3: CASSPGWGPDTEAFF
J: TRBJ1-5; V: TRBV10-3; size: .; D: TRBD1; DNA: TGTGCCATCAGTGATGCCGGGACAGGGAATCAGCCCCAGCATTTT; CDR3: CAISDAGTGNQPQHF
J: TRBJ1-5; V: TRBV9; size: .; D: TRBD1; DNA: TGTGCCAGCAGCCGGACAGGGGGGCGAAATCAGCCCCAGCATTTT; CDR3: CASSRTGGRNQPQHF
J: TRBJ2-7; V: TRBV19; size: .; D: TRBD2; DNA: TGTGCCAGTAGACTACTAGCGGGCGGTCCCTACGAGCAGTACTTC; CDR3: CASRLLAGGPYEQYF
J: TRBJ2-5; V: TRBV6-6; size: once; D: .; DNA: TGTGCCAGCAGTCGATCGGGGTTAGTAGCCGGGGGACAAGAGACCCAGTACTTC; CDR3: CASSRSGLVAGGQETQYF
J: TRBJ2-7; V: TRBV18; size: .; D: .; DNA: TGTGCCAGCTCACCCGACCAGTCTCCTACGAGGGAGTACTTC; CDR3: CASSPDQSPTREYF
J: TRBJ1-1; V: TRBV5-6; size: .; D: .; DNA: TGTGCCAGCAGCTTGGTTGGGGGGAGGAGAACTGAAGCTTTCTTT; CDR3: CASSLVGGRRTEAFF
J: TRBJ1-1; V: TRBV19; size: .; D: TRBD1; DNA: TGTGCCAGTAGTGTAAACAGGGGGCGGGGGGCCACTGAAGCTTTCTTT; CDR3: CASSVNRGRGATEAFF
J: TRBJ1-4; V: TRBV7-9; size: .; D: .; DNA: TGTGCCAGCAGCTTATCCGGGGCAACTAATGAAAAACTGTTTTTT; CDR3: CASSLSGATNEKLFF
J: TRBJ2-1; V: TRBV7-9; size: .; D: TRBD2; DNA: TGTGCCAGCAGCCTCGGACTAGCGGGAGGTGTATATGAGCAGTTCTTC; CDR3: CASSLGLAGGVYEQFF
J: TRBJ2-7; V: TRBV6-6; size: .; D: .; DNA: TGTGCCAGCACCTCCATTGCTCGGTTTTACGAGCAGTACTTC; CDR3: CASTSIARFYEQYF
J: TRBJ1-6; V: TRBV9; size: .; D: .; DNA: TGTGCCAGCAGTCAAAGGGGGGGACATTCACCCCTCCACTTT; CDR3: CASSQRGGHSPLHF
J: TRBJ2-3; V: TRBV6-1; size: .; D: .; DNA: TGTGCCAGCAGTGAAGGGGCAGTAAGCACAGATACGCAGTATTTT; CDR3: CASSEGAVSTDTQYF
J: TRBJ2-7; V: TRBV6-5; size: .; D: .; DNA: TGTGCCAGCAGTAAACAGCAGGGATTCTTCGAGCAGTACTTC; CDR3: CASSKQQGFFEQYF
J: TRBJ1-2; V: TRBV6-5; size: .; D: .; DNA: TGTGCCAGCAAGGGCAGGGGTGGCTATGGCTACACCTTC; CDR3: CASKGRGGYGYTF
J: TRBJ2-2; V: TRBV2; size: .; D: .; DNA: TGTGCCAGTAGGGAGGAGGGTGTGGTCACCGGGGAGCTGTTTTTT; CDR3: CASREEGVVTGELFF
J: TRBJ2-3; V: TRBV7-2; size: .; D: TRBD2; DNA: TGTGCCAGCAGCCAACTAAGCGGGAGATCAATAGATACGCAGTATTTT; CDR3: CASSQLSGRSIDTQYF
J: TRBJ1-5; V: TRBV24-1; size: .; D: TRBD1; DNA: TGTGCCACCAGTGTTTCCGGACAGGGAAAGAAGCCCCAGCATTTT; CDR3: CATSVSGQGKKPQHF
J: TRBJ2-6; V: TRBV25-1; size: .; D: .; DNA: TGTGCCAGCAGTGAAGGAGGATCTGGGGCCAACGTCCTGACTTTC; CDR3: CASSEGGSGANVLTF
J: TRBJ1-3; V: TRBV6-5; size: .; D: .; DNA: TGTGCCAGCAGTTACGGGGGCGCTGGAAACACCATATATTTT; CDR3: CASSYGGAGNTIYF
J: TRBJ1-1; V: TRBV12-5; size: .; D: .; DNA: TGTGCTAGTGGTTTGGTTATCGCTGAAGCTTTCTTT; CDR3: CASGLVIAEAFF
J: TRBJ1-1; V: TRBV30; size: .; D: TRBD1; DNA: TGTGCCTGGAGAACTCTCGGACAGGGGGGGAACACTGAAGCTTTCTTT; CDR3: CAWRTLGQGGNTEAFF
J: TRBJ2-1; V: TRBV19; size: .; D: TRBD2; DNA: TGTGCCAGTAGTATATGGGGGAGGGGACTCAATGAGCAGTTCTTC; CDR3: CASSIWGRGLNEQFF
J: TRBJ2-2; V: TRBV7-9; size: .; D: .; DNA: TGTGCCAGCATATTCAACACCGGGGAGCTGTTTTTT; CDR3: CASIFNTGELFF
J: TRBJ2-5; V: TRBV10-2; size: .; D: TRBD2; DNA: TGCGCCAGCAGTGAGTCGGGAGCGGGAGGGCTTCGAGAGACCCAGTACTTC; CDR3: CASSESGAGGLRETQYF
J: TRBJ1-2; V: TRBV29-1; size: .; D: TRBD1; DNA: TGCAGCGTTGAAGGGGGCCAGGGGGGTAATGGCTACACCTTC; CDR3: CSVEGGQGGNGYTF
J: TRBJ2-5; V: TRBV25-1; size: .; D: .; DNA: TGTGCCAGCAGTGAATCGAGGGGGGGGACCCAGTACTTC; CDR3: CASSESRGGTQYF
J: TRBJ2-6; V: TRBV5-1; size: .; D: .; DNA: TGCGCCAGCAGCTTGGATCCCAGGGGCTTCAGCTCTGGGGCCAACGTCCTGACTTTC; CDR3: CASSLDPRGFSSGANVLTF
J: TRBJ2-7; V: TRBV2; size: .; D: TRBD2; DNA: TGTGCCAGCAGACCGGGACTAGCGGGAGGGGAGCAGTACTTC; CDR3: CASRPGLAGGEQYF
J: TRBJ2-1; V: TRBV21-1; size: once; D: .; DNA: TGTGCCAGCAGCACTCCTCGGACTAGCGCTAGAAATGAGCAGTTCTTC; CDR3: CASSTPRTSARNEQFF
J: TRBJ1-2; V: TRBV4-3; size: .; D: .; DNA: TGCGCCAGCAGCCAAGACCGGCAGGGCCGCTATGGCTACACCTTC; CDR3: CASSQDRQGRYGYTF
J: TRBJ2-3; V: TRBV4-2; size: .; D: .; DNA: TGTGCCAGCAGCCAAGAAGGAGCTAGCAAGACAGATACGCAGTATTTT; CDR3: CASSQEGASKTDTQYF
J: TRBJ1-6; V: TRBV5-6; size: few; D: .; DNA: TGTGCCAGCAGCTTGGCCTATTCACCCCTCCACTTT; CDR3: CASSLAYSPLHF
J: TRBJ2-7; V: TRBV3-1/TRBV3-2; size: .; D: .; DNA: TGTGCCAGCAGTCGTACAGGGTACGAGCAGTACTTC; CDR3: CASSRTGYEQYF
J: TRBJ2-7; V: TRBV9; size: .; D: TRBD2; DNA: TGTGCCAGCAGCGTAGGGAGCGGGGCGTCCTACGAGCAGTACTTC; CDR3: CASSVGSGASYEQYF
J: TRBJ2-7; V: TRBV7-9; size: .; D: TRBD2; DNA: TGTGCCAGCAGCTTTGCGGGGGGGTACGAGCAGTACTTC; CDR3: CASSFAGGYEQYF
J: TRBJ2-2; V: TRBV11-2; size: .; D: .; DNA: TGTGCCAGCAGCTTGCAGACCCTAGTCGCCGGGGAGCTGTTTTTT; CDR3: CASSLQTLVAGELFF
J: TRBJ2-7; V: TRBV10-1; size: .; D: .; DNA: TGCGCCAGCAGCAAGGAGGGGAGCCCCCGGAACGAGCAGTACTTC; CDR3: CASSKEGSPRNEQYF
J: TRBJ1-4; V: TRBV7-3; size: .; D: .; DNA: TGTGCCAGCAGCTTAAACAGTGGTGAAAAACTGTTTTTT; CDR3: CASSLNSGEKLFF
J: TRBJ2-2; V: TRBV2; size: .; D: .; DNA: TGTGCCAGCCTTGGGGGACACCCGAACACCGGGGAGCTGTTTTTT; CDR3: CASLGGHPNTGELFF
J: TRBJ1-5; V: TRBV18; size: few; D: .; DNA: TGTGCCAGCTCACCCTCCAATCAGCCCCAGCATTTT; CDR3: CASSPSNQPQHF
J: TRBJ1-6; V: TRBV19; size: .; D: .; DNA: TGTGCCAGTAGTACCAACAGGGTAAATTCACCCCTCCACTTT; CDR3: CASSTNRVNSPLHF
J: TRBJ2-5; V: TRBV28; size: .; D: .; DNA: TGTGCCAGCAGGAGTGGAGGGACCCAAGAGACCCAGTACTTC; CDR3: CASRSGGTQETQYF
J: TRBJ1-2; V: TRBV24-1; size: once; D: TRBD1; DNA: TGTGCCACCAGCCCGGGACAGGGGCTTTTTTACTATGGCTACACCTTC; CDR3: CATSPGQGLFYYGYTF